This record looks at one T cell receptor beta chain sequence and its context. Its matching antigen is unknown. This specimen comes from a study of vaccination effects on CD4 cells after COVID-19. Measured with immunoSEQ multiplex PCR; TCRdb has only the in-frame clones, and not every one. The sample holds 75,000 or so clones; around four fifths are singletons and the top ten take over 0.95%. Expansion with viral peptide pools was applied to antigen-specific CD4+ T cells by the ViraFEST assay prior to sequencing. Following 10 days of culture, CD4+ T cells were isolated. Each participant was given two doses of one vaccine (BNT162b2 or mRNA-1273). The ends lost 1 base at V and 4 bases at J; junction bases unmatched: 1. From germline, CDR1 is SGHTA and CDR2 FQGNSA. The CDR3 runs 14 residues.

The material was CD4+ T cells from PBMCs cultured with HCoV-OC43 spike peptides, obtained after COVID-19 vaccination. Subset in this sample: HCoV-OC43 spike overlapping peptide pool stimulation. The chain links TRBV7-2 to TRBJ2-5; TRBD1 aligns across 9 bases. The TCR was taken from a human donor who received a COVID-19 vaccine. The CDR3 protein is CASSLDRGRETQYF. In nucleotides, the CDR3 is TGTGCCAGCAGCTTAGACAGGGGGCGAGAGACCCAGTACTTC.